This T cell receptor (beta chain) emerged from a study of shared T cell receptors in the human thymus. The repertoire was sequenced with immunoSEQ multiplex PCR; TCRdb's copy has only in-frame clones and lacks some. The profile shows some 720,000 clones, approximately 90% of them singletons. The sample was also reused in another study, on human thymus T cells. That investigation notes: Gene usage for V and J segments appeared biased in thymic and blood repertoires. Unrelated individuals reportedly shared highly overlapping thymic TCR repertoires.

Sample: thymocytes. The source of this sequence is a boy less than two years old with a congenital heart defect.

CDR3: CASSPAAGDSGNTIYF. In DNA, the CDR3 is TGTGCCAGCAGCCCAGCAGCAGGGGACTCTGGAAACACCATATATTTT. The V call is TRBV7-2, the J call TRBJ1-3; the D gene is possibly TRBD1 (6 bases). Germline V CDR1 and CDR2: SGHTA, FQGNSA. Trimming cost V 5 bases and J 0 bases, with 14 bases left between them. This CDR3 spans 16 amino acids.